This TCR beta chain derives from a study of blood T cells in healthy people across ages. CDR3 length equals 13 residues. The V and J ends lost 6 bases and 3 bases respectively, with 11 bases between them. Every sample had a minimum of 6 million PBMCs isolated. For the second PCR, which ran for about 6 to 11 cycles, a sample-barcoded 5' primer and a J-beta primer mix were used. MiXCR, applied by TCRdb to the 5' RACE reads, yields one record per CDR3 protein. The table has over 950,000 distinct CDR3 sequences, roughly 51% seen once. The sample taken for sequencing was blood. This chain links TRBV12-3 or TRBV12-4 with TRBJ1-1; D is undetermined. The source of this sequence is a woman aged 60-70 years in good health. CDR3 region: CASRPSAYTEAFF. The CDR3 DNA follows: TGTGCCAGCAGGCCCTCGGCGTACACTGAAGCTTTCTTT.